This T cell receptor (beta chain) is from a study of PD-1 blockade in classical Hodgkin lymphoma. The germline V gene has CDR1 SGHRS and CDR2 YFSETQ. Unmatched junction bases numbered 8, after V lost 2 bases and J lost 4 bases. The CDR3 is 15 residues long. There was relapse after autologous stem cell transplantation in every patient, and there was variation in brentuximab vedotin exposure. Some clones are missing from TCRdb's copy, which holds only in-frame ones; the method was immunoSEQ multiplex PCR. In the table there are approximately 57,000 clones, 75% to 95% of which are singletons. The receptor's source is a human donor with classical Hodgkin lymphoma. Sequencing used peripheral blood mononuclear cells (PBMCs), obtained before the second cycle of nivolumab. This sequence joins TRBV5-1 and TRBJ2-5; 7 bases line up with TRBD2. The chain's CDR3 is CASSFDGGNPETQYF. CDR3 nucleotide sequence: TGCGCCAGCAGCTTCGACGGGGGGAACCCAGAGACCCAGTACTTC.